This T cell receptor beta chain was observed in a study of shared clonotypes between healthy human individuals. The CDR3 covers 16 residues. CDR1 MGHRA and CDR2 YSYEKL come from the germline V gene. Assay used: immunoSEQ multiplex PCR; TCRdb lists only in-frame clones, some missing. The repertoire includes about a million clones, approximately 72% of them detected once, and 1.4% to 1.5% sits in the top ten. This chain joins TRBV4-1 and TRBJ2-5; D unclear. The J call is in doubt because the DNA end fits TRBJ2-7 better. The source material was memory CD4+ T cells sorted from blood. Sample subset: CD45RA-negative fraction. This receptor was identified in a man aged 18 to 30 in good health. In DNA, the CDR3 is TGCGCCAGCAGCCAAGATCCGGCTAGTCTCTCCTACGAGCAGTACTTC. It translates to CASSQDPASLSYEQYF.